The rows below give T cell receptor beta chains drawn from one sample of a study of cytomegalovirus exposure and HLA in healthy donors. TCRdb's table, derived via immunoSEQ multiplex PCR, lists solely in-frame clones and lacks some. The sample records around 150,000 clones, roughly three quarters being singletons. Sequencing was performed on PBMCs. These receptors were taken from a woman in her forties in good health and CMV-seronegative. The CDR3 runs from the conserved cysteine through the conserved F or W. Fields, in order: J gene, D gene, V gene, clone size, CDR3 protein, CDR3 DNA. D genes are given only for firm matches. Some rows have no size entry. The others give once, few or many, or a class for an expanded clone.

j_call: TRBJ1-2; d_call: TRBD1; v_call: TRBV29-1; clone_size: few; cdr3_aa: CSATTGGNYGYTF; cdr3_nt: TGCAGCGCCACGACAGGGGGAAACTATGGCTACACCTTC
j_call: TRBJ2-3; d_call: -; v_call: TRBV6-6; clone_size: -; cdr3_aa: CATFWSPPASVDTQYF; cdr3_nt: TGTGCCACTTTTTGGTCCCCCCCGGCTAGTGTAGATACGCAGTATTTT
j_call: TRBJ2-3; d_call: TRBD1; v_call: TRBV7-6; clone_size: -; cdr3_aa: CASSLMGQGATDTQYF; cdr3_nt: TGTGCCAGCAGCTTAATGGGACAGGGGGCCACAGATACGCAGTATTTT
j_call: TRBJ1-2; d_call: -; v_call: TRBV4-3; clone_size: -; cdr3_aa: CASSQDWGQTYGYTF; cdr3_nt: TGCGCCAGCAGCCAAGATTGGGGCCAAACCTATGGCTACACCTTC
j_call: TRBJ1-6; d_call: -; v_call: TRBV5-1; clone_size: once; cdr3_aa: CASSLAGNNSPLHF; cdr3_nt: TGCGCCAGCAGCTTGGCGGGTAATAATTCACCCCTCCACTTT
j_call: TRBJ1-1; d_call: -; v_call: TRBV4-1; clone_size: -; cdr3_aa: CASSQEISGYTEAFF; cdr3_nt: TGCGCCAGCAGCCAAGAAATTAGTGGTTACACTGAAGCTTTCTTT
j_call: TRBJ1-5; d_call: -; v_call: TRBV19; clone_size: -; cdr3_aa: CASKGGEPYSNQPQHF; cdr3_nt: TGTGCCAGTAAGGGGGGGGAGCCATATAGCAATCAGCCCCAGCATTTT
j_call: TRBJ2-7; d_call: -; v_call: TRBV20-1; clone_size: -; cdr3_aa: CSAYSGYEQYF; cdr3_nt: TGCAGTGCCTATAGCGGCTACGAGCAGTACTTC
j_call: TRBJ2-7; d_call: -; v_call: TRBV9; clone_size: -; cdr3_aa: CASSATGFEQYF; cdr3_nt: TGTGCCAGCAGCGCTACAGGTTTCGAGCAGTACTTC
j_call: TRBJ2-5; d_call: TRBD1; v_call: TRBV11-2; clone_size: -; cdr3_aa: CASSHGVGGAGETQYF; cdr3_nt: TGTGCCAGCAGTCATGGGGTAGGGGGCGCAGGGGAGACCCAGTACTTC
j_call: TRBJ2-2; d_call: TRBD1; v_call: TRBV4-1; clone_size: once; cdr3_aa: CASSQQIQGAGTGELFF; cdr3_nt: TGCGCCAGCAGCCAACAAATACAGGGGGCTGGCACCGGGGAGCTGTTTTTT